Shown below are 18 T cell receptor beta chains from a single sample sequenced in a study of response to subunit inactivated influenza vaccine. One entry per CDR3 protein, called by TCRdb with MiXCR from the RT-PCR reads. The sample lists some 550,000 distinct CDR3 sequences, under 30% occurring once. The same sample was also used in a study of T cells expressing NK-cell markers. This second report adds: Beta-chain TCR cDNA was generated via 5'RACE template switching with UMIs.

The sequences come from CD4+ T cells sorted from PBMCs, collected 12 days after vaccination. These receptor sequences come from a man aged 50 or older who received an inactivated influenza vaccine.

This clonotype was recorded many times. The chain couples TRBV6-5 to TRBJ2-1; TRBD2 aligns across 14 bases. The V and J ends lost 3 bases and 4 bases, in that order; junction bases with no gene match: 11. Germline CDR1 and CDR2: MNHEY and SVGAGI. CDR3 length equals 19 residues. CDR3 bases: TGTGCCAGCAGTTATCCGACTAGCGGGAGGGCCACTGGTTACAATGAGCAGTTCTTC. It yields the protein CASSYPTSGRATGYNEQFF.

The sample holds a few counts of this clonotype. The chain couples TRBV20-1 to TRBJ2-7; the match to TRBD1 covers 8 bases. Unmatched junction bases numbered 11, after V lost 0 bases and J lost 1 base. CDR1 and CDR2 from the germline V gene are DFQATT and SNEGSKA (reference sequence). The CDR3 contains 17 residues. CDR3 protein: CSARDRVGQGLSYEQYF. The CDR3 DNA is TGCAGTGCTAGAGATAGGGTTGGACAGGGCCTTTCCTACGAGCAGTACTTC.

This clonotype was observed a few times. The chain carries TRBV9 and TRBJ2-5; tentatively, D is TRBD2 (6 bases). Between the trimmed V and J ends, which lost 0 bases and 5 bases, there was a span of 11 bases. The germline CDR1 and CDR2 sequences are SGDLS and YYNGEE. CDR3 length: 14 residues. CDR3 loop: CASSVGAGRETQYF. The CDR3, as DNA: TGTGCCAGCAGCGTAGGTGCGGGGAGGGAGACCCAGTACTTC. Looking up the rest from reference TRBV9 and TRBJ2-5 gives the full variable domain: DSGVTQTPKHLITATGQRVTLRCSPRSGDLSVYWYQQSLDQGLQFLIQYYNGEERAKGNILERFSAQQFPDLHSELNLSSLELGDSALYFCASSVGAGRETQYFGPGTRLLVL.

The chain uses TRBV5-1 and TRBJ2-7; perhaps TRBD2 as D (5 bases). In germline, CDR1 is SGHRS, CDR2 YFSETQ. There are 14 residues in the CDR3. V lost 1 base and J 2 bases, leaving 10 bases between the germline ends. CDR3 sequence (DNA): TGCGCCAGCAGCTTGTCGCGGGCTACCTACGAGCAGTACTTC. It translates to CASSLSRATYEQYF.

As DNA, the CDR3 is TGTGCCAGCAGCTGGTCTATCTACAATGAGCAGTTCTTC. This encodes CASSWSIYNEQFF. This rearrangement joins TRBV5-6 to TRBJ2-1; D unclear. Germline V lookup: CDR1 SGHDT, CDR2 YYEEEE. The CDR3 extends over 13 amino acids. Trimming cost V 3 bases and J 3 bases, with 7 bases left between them.

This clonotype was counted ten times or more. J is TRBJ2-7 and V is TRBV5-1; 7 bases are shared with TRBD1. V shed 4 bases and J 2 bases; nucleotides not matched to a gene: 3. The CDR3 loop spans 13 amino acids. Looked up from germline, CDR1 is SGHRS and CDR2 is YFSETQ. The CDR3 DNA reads TGCGCCAGCAGCCGAGGGACAGCCTACGAGCAGTACTTC. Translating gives CASSRGTAYEQYF.

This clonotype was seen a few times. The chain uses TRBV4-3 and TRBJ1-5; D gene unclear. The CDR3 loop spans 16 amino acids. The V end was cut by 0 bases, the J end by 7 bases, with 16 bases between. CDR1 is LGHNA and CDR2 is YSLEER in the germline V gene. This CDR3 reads CASSQDATGGGQPQHF. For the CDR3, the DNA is TGCGCCAGCAGCCAAGATGCAACCGGAGGAGGCCAGCCCCAGCATTTT.

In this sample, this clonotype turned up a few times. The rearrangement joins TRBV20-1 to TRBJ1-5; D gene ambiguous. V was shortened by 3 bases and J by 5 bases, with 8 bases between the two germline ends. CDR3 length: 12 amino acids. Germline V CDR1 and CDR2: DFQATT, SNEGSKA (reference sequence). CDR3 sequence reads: CSASDGDQPQHF. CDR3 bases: TGCAGTGCTAGCGACGGAGATCAGCCCCAGCATTTT.

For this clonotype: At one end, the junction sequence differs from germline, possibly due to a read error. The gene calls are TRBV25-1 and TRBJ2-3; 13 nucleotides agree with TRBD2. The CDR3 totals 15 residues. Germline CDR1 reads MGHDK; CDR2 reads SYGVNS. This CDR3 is CASKGLAGVGDTQYF. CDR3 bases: TGTGCCAGCAAAGGACTAGCGGGAGTAGGAGATACCCAGTATTTT.

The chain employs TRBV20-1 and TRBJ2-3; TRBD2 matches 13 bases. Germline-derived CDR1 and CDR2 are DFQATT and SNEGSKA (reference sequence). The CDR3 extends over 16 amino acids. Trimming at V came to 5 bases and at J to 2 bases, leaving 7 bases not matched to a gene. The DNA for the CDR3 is TGCAGTGCTTCGGGACTAGCGGGGCGATACACAGATACGCAGTATTTT. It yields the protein CSASGLAGRYTDTQYF.

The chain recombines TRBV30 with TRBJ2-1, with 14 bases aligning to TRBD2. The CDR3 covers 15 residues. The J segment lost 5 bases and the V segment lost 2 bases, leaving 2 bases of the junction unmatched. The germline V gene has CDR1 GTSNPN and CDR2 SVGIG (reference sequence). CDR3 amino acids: CAWSRTSGRNNEQFF. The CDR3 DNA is TGTGCCTGGAGTCGGACTAGCGGGAGGAACAATGAGCAGTTCTTC.

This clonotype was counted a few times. The DNA of the CDR3 is TGTGCCAGCAGTGAAGTGGTCAGCCAAGAGACCCAGTACTTC. Its translation is CASSEVVSQETQYF. The chain is built from TRBV6-1 and TRBJ2-5; D remains ambiguous. The CDR3 covers 14 residues. V was shortened by 1 base and J by 1 base, with 7 bases between the two germline ends. The germline V gene encodes CDR1 MNHNS and CDR2 SASEGT.

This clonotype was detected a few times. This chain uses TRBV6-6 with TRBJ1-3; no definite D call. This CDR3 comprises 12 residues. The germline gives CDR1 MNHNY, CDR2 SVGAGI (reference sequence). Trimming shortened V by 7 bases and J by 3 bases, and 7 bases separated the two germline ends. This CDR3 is CASIGSGNTIYF. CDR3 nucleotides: TGTGCCAGCATCGGCAGTGGAAACACCATATATTTT.

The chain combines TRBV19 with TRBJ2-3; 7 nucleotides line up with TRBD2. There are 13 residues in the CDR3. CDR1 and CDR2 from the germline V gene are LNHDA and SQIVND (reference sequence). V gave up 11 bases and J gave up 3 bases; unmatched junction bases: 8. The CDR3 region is CAARGIGTDTQYF. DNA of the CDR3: TGTGCCGCGCGGGGGATCGGAACAGATACGCAGTATTTT.

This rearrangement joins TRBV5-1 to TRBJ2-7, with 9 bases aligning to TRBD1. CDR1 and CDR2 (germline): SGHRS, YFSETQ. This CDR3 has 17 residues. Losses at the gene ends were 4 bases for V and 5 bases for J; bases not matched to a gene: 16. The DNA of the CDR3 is TGCGCCAGCAGCAGGATGCCGCGGGACAGGGTTATTGACGAGCAGTACTTC. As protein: CASSRMPRDRVIDEQYF.

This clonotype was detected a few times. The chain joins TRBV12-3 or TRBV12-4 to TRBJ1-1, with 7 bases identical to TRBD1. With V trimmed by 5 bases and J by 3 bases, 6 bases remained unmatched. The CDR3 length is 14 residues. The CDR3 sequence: CASSPDRVDTEAFF. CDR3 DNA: TGTGCCAGCAGTCCCGACAGGGTAGACACTGAAGCTTTCTTT.

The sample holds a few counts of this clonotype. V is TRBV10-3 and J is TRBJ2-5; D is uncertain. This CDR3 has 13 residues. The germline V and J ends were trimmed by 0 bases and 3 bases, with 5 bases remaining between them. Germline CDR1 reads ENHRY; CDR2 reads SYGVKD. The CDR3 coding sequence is TGTGCCATCAGTGAGTCTAGGGAAGAGACCCAGTACTTC. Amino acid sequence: CAISESREETQYF.

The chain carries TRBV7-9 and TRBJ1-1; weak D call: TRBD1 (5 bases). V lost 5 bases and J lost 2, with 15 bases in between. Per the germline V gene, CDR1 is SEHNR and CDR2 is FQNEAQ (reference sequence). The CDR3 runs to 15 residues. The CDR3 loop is CASSPSQGVNTEAFF. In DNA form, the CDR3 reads TGTGCCAGCAGCCCCAGTCAGGGTGTAAACACTGAAGCTTTCTTT.